The rows below give T cell receptor beta chains drawn from one sample of a study of blood T cells in healthy people across ages. TCRdb reanalysed the 5' RACE reads using MiXCR and keeps one entry per CDR3 protein. In the table there are about 840,000 distinct CDR3 sequences, 25% to 35% of which are singletons. Separately, the same data were catalogued under a study of T cells of mothers and their children.

Input material: blood. Receptors were obtained from a woman in her thirties or forties in good health. CDR3s include the opening cysteine and the closing phenylalanine or tryptophan. The order of the fields is J gene, clone size, D gene, V gene, CDR3 protein, CDR3 DNA. The D gene is left open where the match is weak. Rows give clone size only sometimes, using once, few, many, or a class for an expanded clone.

TRBJ2-3 | . | TRBD1 | TRBV7-2 | CASSLAGQGAIGDTQYF | TGTGCCAGCAGCTTAGCGGGACAGGGGGCTATCGGGGATACGCAGTATTTT
TRBJ2-5 | many | TRBD2 | TRBV7-2 | CASSLGLAGEGTQYF | TGTGCCAGCAGCTTAGGGCTAGCGGGGGAAGGGACCCAGTACTTC
TRBJ2-7 | . | . | TRBV12-3/TRBV12-4 | CASSVGADEQYF | TGTGCCAGCAGTGTCGGAGCAGATGAGCAGTACTTC
TRBJ1-6 | . | . | TRBV20-1 | CSARRQGSPLHF | TGCAGTGCTAGACGCCAGGGATCACCCCTCCACTTT
TRBJ1-1 | few | TRBD1 | TRBV4-2 | CASSLYRGQTEAFF | TGTGCCAGCAGCCTGTACAGGGGGCAGACTGAAGCTTTCTTT
TRBJ1-2 | . | . | TRBV9 | CASSVYTGNYGYTF | TGTGCCAGCAGCGTATATACAGGGAACTATGGCTACACCTTC
TRBJ1-2 | many | TRBD1 | TRBV7-2 | CASSLDSFGTAAINYGYTF | TGTGCCAGCAGCTTAGATTCCTTTGGGACAGCTGCTATAAACTATGGCTACACCTTC
TRBJ2-1 | . | . | TRBV5-1 | CASSLVRVHEQFF | TGCGCCAGCAGCTTGGTGAGGGTACATGAGCAGTTCTTC
TRBJ2-4 | few | . | TRBV7-2 | CASSLEVGLQYF | TGTGCCAGCAGCTTAGAGGTCGGATTGCAGTACTTC
TRBJ2-1 | . | TRBD2 | TRBV5-6 | CASSGSGGAAYNEQFF | TGTGCCAGCAGCGGTAGCGGGGGGGCCGCTTACAATGAGCAGTTCTTC
TRBJ2-7 | . | TRBD2 | TRBV12-3/TRBV12-4 | CASSTSGTTYEQYF | TGTGCCAGCAGTACTAGCGGGACCACCTACGAGCAGTACTTC
TRBJ1-4 | . | . | TRBV21-1 | CASSLGTGGKEKLFF | TGTGCCAGCAGCCTCGGGACAGGGGGCAAGGAAAAACTGTTTTTT
TRBJ1-2 | few | TRBD1 | TRBV6-4 | CASSPGDRVQDYTF | TGTGCCAGCAGCCCCGGCGACAGGGTCCAGGACTACACCTTC
TRBJ2-1 | many | TRBD1 | TRBV10-3 | CAISDPGQGEGDEQFF | TGTGCCATCAGTGACCCGGGACAGGGGGAAGGTGATGAGCAGTTCTTC
TRBJ2-7 | . | . | TRBV10-3 | CAISETLARGEQYF | TGTGCCATCAGTGAGACTTTGGCCCGGGGCGAGCAGTACTTC
TRBJ2-4 | many | . | TRBV28 | CASTVSSPVAKNIQYF | TGTGCCAGCACCGTATCTAGTCCCGTAGCCAAAAACATTCAGTACTTC
TRBJ2-7 | many | . | TRBV7-2 | CASSPGPMTYEQYF | TGTGCCAGCAGCCCAGGGCCGATGACCTACGAGCAGTACTTC
TRBJ1-2 | few | . | TRBV3-1 | CASSQVRTDGKGYTF | TGTGCCAGCAGCCAAGTACGGACGGACGGGAAAGGCTACACCTTC
TRBJ2-3 | . | . | TRBV12-3/TRBV12-4 | CASRRLTGGSAGGPVDTQYF | TGTGCCAGCAGGAGATTGACAGGGGGTTCAGCGGGAGGGCCAGTCGATACGCAGTATTTT
TRBJ2-6 | . | . | TRBV21-1 | CARTGSGANILTF | TGTGCCAGGACCGGCTCTGGGGCCAACATCCTGACTTTC
TRBJ2-5 | many | . | TRBV10-2 | CASSVQGSQYF | TGCGCCAGCAGTGTTCAGGGGTCCCAGTACTTC
TRBJ2-7 | . | . | TRBV7-2 | CASNLGRGLSYEQYF | TGTGCCAGCAACTTAGGACGGGGTCTCTCCTACGAGCAGTACTTC
TRBJ2-1 | . | . | TRBV4-1 | CASSQGSISEQFF | TGCGCCAGCAGCCAAGGGTCTATTAGTGAGCAGTTCTTC
TRBJ1-5 | . | . | TRBV7-2 | CASSPTGEYQPQHF | TGTGCCAGCAGCCCCACGGGGGAGTATCAGCCCCAGCATTTT
TRBJ1-2 | few | TRBD1 | TRBV10-3 | CAIRTGINYGYTF | TGTGCCATCAGGACAGGGATTAACTATGGCTACACCTTC
TRBJ2-7 | many | . | TRBV29-1 | CSVEFRKGMEQYF | TGCAGCGTTGAATTTAGAAAGGGGATGGAGCAGTACTTC
TRBJ1-3 | . | TRBD1 | TRBV12-3/TRBV12-4 | CASSRRTGGNTIYF | TGTGCCAGCAGCCGTCGGACAGGAGGAAACACCATATATTTT
TRBJ2-4 | once | . | TRBV4-3 | CASSQDRAQGVGEQYF | TGCGCCAGCAGCCAAGATAGAGCACAGGGAGTCGGTGAGCAGTACTTC
TRBJ2-5 | . | . | TRBV2 | CASSAHARQETQYF | TGTGCCAGCAGTGCACACGCCCGTCAAGAGACCCAGTACTTC
TRBJ1-1 | . | TRBD1 | TRBV6-1 | CASSQQGPWAEAFF | TGTGCCAGCAGTCAACAGGGGCCTTGGGCTGAAGCTTTCTTT
TRBJ2-5 | many | TRBD2 | TRBV9 | CASSVATLAGRETQYF | TGTGCCAGCAGCGTAGCTACACTAGCGGGGCGGGAGACCCAGTACTTC
TRBJ1-2 | few | . | TRBV12-3/TRBV12-4 | CASSLTSTGLEGYGYTF | TGTGCCAGCAGTTTAACCTCAACAGGTCTGGAAGGGTATGGCTACACCTTC
TRBJ1-6 | few | TRBD1 | TRBV20-1 | CSARDVKSPGQGFNSPLHF | TGCAGTGCTAGAGATGTCAAATCTCCGGGACAGGGCTTTAATTCACCCCTCCACTTT
TRBJ2-7 | many | . | TRBV18 | CASSSPPGTYEQYF | TGTGCCAGCTCATCTCCCCCGGGAACCTACGAGCAGTACTTC
TRBJ2-2 | . | . | TRBV15 | CATSRDFQGLFLRTGELFF | TGCGCCACCAGCAGAGATTTTCAGGGATTATTTCTCAGGACCGGGGAGCTGTTTTTT
TRBJ2-1 | . | . | TRBV14 | CASSQDWGHNEQFF | TGTGCCAGCAGCCAAGATTGGGGACACAATGAGCAGTTCTTC
TRBJ2-7 | many | TRBD2 | TRBV6-5 | CASSWRGAGPSFLNEQYF | TGTGCCAGCAGTTGGCGGGGGGCGGGGCCCTCTTTTCTGAACGAGCAGTACTTC
TRBJ2-5 | . | . | TRBV10-3 | CAISAAGVETQYF | TGTGCCATCAGTGCGGCAGGGGTAGAGACCCAGTACTTC
TRBJ2-5 | many | TRBD2 | TRBV20-1 | CSARDGGGLAGDQETQYF | TGCAGTGCTAGAGATGGGGGGGGGCTAGCGGGGGACCAAGAGACCCAGTACTTC
TRBJ2-7 | few | TRBD1 | TRBV28 | CASSQGDSLGYEQYF | TGTGCCAGCAGCCAAGGGGACAGCTTAGGCTACGAGCAGTACTTC
TRBJ1-6 | . | . | TRBV6-6 | CASGYSPLHF | TGTGCCAGCGGGTACTCACCCCTCCACTTT
TRBJ2-7 | . | . | TRBV6-2/TRBV6-3 | CTGSYVLSYEQYF | TGTACCGGCAGTTACGTTCTCTCCTACGAGCAGTACTTC
TRBJ1-5 | few | . | TRBV21-1 | CASSKAGRGKEPRAWQPQHF | TGTGCCAGCAGCAAAGCGGGGAGGGGCAAGGAACCTCGCGCTTGGCAGCCCCAGCATTTT
TRBJ1-6 | few | TRBD1 | TRBV11-2 | CASSLDRGRGHRNSPLHF | TGTGCCAGCAGCTTAGATCGGGGGAGGGGGCATCGTAATTCACCCCTCCACTTT
TRBJ2-3 | many | . | TRBV7-2 | CASSLKRLTDTQYF | TGTGCCAGCAGCTTGAAGCGGCTCACAGATACGCAGTATTTT
TRBJ1-1 | . | . | TRBV6-5 | CASSSSSWSYGEAFF | TGTGCCAGCAGTTCCTCGTCTTGGAGTTACGGTGAAGCTTTCTTT
TRBJ1-1 | . | TRBD1 | TRBV7-2 | CASRPQTGGEAFF | TGTGCCAGCAGACCACAGACAGGGGGTGAAGCTTTCTTT
TRBJ1-5 | . | . | TRBV19 | CASSMAWGFGNQPQHF | TGTGCCAGTAGTATGGCATGGGGTTTTGGCAATCAGCCCCAGCATTTT
TRBJ2-5 | . | . | TRBV9 | CASSHLDGETQYF | TGTGCCAGCAGCCATCTCGACGGGGAGACCCAGTACTTC
TRBJ2-1 | few | . | TRBV7-8 | CASSIGFGGYNEQFF | TGTGCCAGCAGCATAGGATTTGGGGGGTACAATGAGCAGTTCTTC
TRBJ1-4 | . | . | TRBV15 | CATSRRGRGEKLFF | TGTGCCACCAGCCGAAGGGGACGGGGTGAAAAACTGTTTTTT
TRBJ2-1 | once | TRBD1 | TRBV28 | CASSTRWTGFNEQFF | TGTGCCAGCAGCACCCGGTGGACAGGGTTCAATGAGCAGTTCTTC